The entry below describes one TCR beta chain. Its antigen is currently unknown. This specimen belongs to a study of cytomegalovirus exposure and HLA in healthy donors. General observations from the study: TCR beta chains numbering 150 to 200 were designated cytomegalovirus-associated.

TCRdb's table, derived via immunoSEQ multiplex PCR, lists solely in-frame clones and lacks some. The sample yields about 130,000 clones, around nine tenths seen once. The V gene's germline CDR1 is MNHNY and CDR2 SVGAGI (reference sequence). The CDR3 runs to 16 residues. Trimming at V came to 3 bases and at J to 6 bases, leaving 8 bases not matched to a gene. V and J are TRBV6-6 and TRBJ1-6, with 7 positions matching TRBD1. The sequencing sample was made of PBMCs. This sequence was found in a man aged 25-40 years in good health and CMV-seronegative. The CDR3 nucleotides read TGTGCCAGCAGTTATTATAGGGACAGACCTAATTCACCCCTCCACTTT. This translates into CASSYYRDRPNSPLHF.